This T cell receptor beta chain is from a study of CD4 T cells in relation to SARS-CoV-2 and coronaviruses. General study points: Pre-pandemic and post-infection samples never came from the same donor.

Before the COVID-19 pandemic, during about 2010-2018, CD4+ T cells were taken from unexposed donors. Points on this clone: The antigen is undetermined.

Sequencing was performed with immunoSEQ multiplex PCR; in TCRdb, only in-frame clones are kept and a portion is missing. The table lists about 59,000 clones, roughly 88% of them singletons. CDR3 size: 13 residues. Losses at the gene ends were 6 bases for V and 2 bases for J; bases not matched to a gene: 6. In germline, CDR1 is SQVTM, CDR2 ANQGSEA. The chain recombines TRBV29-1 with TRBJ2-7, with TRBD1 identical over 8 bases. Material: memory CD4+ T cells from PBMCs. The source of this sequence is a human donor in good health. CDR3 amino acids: CSVSRDRTYEQYF. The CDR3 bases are TGCAGCGTGAGCAGGGACAGGACCTACGAGCAGTACTTC.